A selection of T cell receptor beta chains follows, all from one sample in a study of T cell changes during pregnancy in multiple sclerosis. Assay used: immunoSEQ multiplex PCR; TCRdb lists only in-frame clones, some missing. This table holds fewer than 35,000 clones, approximately 94% found once. This sample comprised CD4+ T cells from peripheral blood mononuclear cells, obtained in the second trimester of pregnancy. The receptors stem from a female donor with multiple sclerosis, enrolled in a pregnancy study. The CDR3 runs from the conserved cysteine through the conserved F or W. D genes are given only for firm matches. Some rows have no size entry. The others give once, few or many, or a class for an expanded clone.

>-|-|TRBV14|TRBJ2-7|15
CASSQDRRQGYEQYF
TGTGCCAGCAGCCAAGATAGGCGGCAGGGCTACGAGCAGTACTTC
>once|-|TRBV4-2|TRBJ2-7|18
CASSQFKGVAGFSYEQYF
TGTGCCAGCAGCCAATTTAAGGGGGTAGCGGGCTTTTCCTACGAGCAGTACTTC
>-|TRBD1|TRBV30|TRBJ2-4|13
CAWGTGGRNIQYF
TGTGCCTGGGGGACAGGGGGGAGAAACATTCAGTACTTC
>-|-|TRBV9|TRBJ2-2|14
CASSVLSVTGELFF
TGTGCCAGCAGCGTGCTTAGTGTCACCGGGGAGCTGTTTTTT
>-|TRBD1|TRBV6-6|TRBJ2-7|16
CASSTSGGVPTYEQYF
TGTGCCAGCAGTACGTCAGGGGGCGTGCCTACCTACGAGCAGTACTTC
>-|-|TRBV5-6|TRBJ2-7|13
CASSLGRTYEQYF
TGTGCCAGCAGCTTGGGCAGAACCTACGAGCAGTACTTC
>-|-|TRBV11-2|TRBJ1-3|14
CASSGTTSGNTIYF
TGTGCCAGCAGCGGGACAACCTCTGGAAACACCATATATTTT
>-|TRBD2|TRBV2|TRBJ2-2|16
CASSEQAGVVTGELFF
TGTGCCAGCAGTGAACAGGCGGGAGTAGTGACCGGGGAGCTGTTTTTT
>-|-|TRBV2|TRBJ1-5|16
CASSEVDRGYLQPQHF
TGTGCCAGCAGTGAAGTTGACCGGGGTTATCTTCAGCCCCAGCATTTT
>-|TRBD1|TRBV19|TRBJ1-2|15
CASSSRDRVADGYTF
TGTGCCAGTAGTAGCCGGGACAGGGTTGCGGATGGCTACACCTTC
>-|-|TRBV5-1|TRBJ2-1|13
CASSLVVSDEQFF
TGCGCCAGCAGCTTGGTTGTAAGCGATGAGCAGTTCTTC
>-|TRBD1|TRBV6-5|TRBJ1-1|14
CASSYIQGAGEAFF
TGTGCCAGCAGTTACATTCAGGGGGCGGGTGAAGCTTTCTTT
>-|TRBD1|TRBV6-5|TRBJ2-7|13
CASGRRQGAQQYF
TGTGCCAGCGGTCGGAGACAGGGGGCACAGCAGTACTTC
>-|-|TRBV1|TRBJ2-1|18
CTSSQEGTSGRGSNEQFF
TGCACCAGCAGCCAAGAGGGGACTAGCGGGAGGGGGTCCAATGAGCAGTTCTTC
>-|TRBD1|TRBV6-4|TRBJ1-1|13
CASSRDQQGEAFF
TGTGCCAGCAGCAGGGATCAACAGGGGGAAGCTTTCTTT
>-|TRBD2|TRBV5-1|TRBJ2-1|16
CASSSQGTSGNDEQFF
TGCGCCAGCAGCTCCCAGGGGACTAGCGGGAATGATGAGCAGTTCTTC
>-|-|TRBV28|TRBJ1-1|15
CASSWVRTMNTEAFF
TGTGCCAGCAGTTGGGTTCGGACAATGAACACTGAAGCTTTCTTT
>-|TRBD1|TRBV2|TRBJ2-7|15
CASSEARGQFGEQYF
TGTGCCAGCAGTGAAGCCAGGGGGCAATTTGGCGAGCAGTACTTC
>-|-|TRBV28|TRBJ1-2|16
CASSLLGRFYNYGYTF
TGTGCCAGCAGTTTATTGGGCAGGTTTTATAACTATGGCTACACCTTC
>-|TRBD1|TRBV6-1|TRBJ1-2|14
CASEGQGGYYGYTF
TGTGCCAGCGAGGGACAGGGGGGATACTATGGCTACACCTTC
>-|TRBD2|TRBV7-3|TRBJ2-2|14
CASSLMGEGGELFF
TGTGCCAGCAGCTTAATGGGGGAGGGCGGGGAGCTGTTTTTT
>-|TRBD1|TRBV6-1|TRBJ2-4|13
CASTRDRGNIQYF
TGTGCCAGCACGAGGGACAGGGGGAACATTCAGTACTTC
>-|-|TRBV18|TRBJ2-7|13
CASSQMEGDEQYF
TGTGCCAGCTCCCAGATGGAAGGGGACGAGCAGTACTTC
>-|-|TRBV19|TRBJ1-3|14
CASTRGGSGNTIYF
TGTGCCTCTACCCGGGGGGGCTCTGGAAACACCATATATTTT
>-|TRBD1|TRBV11-3|TRBJ1-1|15
CASSDNRGGITEAFF
TGTGCCAGCAGCGACAACAGGGGTGGGATCACTGAAGCTTTCTTT
>-|TRBD1|TRBV28|TRBJ1-5|16
CASSSHQGAGNQPQHF
TGTGCCAGCAGTTCGCACCAGGGGGCTGGCAATCAGCCCCAGCATTTT
>-|-|TRBV6-5|TRBJ2-2|15
CASSYFGGSSGELFF
TGTGCCAGCAGTTACTTTGGAGGGTCCAGCGGGGAGCTGTTTTTT
>-|TRBD1|TRBV5-1|TRBJ2-7|15
CASSLAGTGVGEQYF
TGCGCCAGCAGCTTGGCCGGGACAGGGGTAGGCGAGCAGTACTTC
>-|-|TRBV13|TRBJ1-4|14
CASSLGSGGEKLFF
TGTGCCAGCAGCTTAGGCTCCGGAGGTGAAAAACTGTTTTTT
>-|TRBD1|TRBV27|TRBJ1-2|17
CASSGQAGRGYNYGYTF
TGTGCCAGCAGTGGCCAAGCGGGCAGGGGGTACAACTATGGCTACACCTTC
>-|TRBD1|TRBV29-1|TRBJ2-1|14
CSVDAGGPYNEQFF
TGCAGCGTTGATGCAGGGGGACCCTACAATGAGCAGTTCTTC
>-|TRBD2|TRBV7-9|TRBJ2-3|16
CASSLGAGESTDTQYF
TGTGCCAGCAGCTTGGGAGCGGGAGAAAGTACAGATACGCAGTATTTT
>-|TRBD1|TRBV28|TRBJ1-2|14
CASSLTTGPYGYTF
TGTGCCAGCAGTTTAACGACAGGGCCCTATGGCTACACCTTC
>once|-|TRBV21-1|TRBJ1-1|14
CASSKDPRNTEAFF
TGTGCCAGCAGCAAAGATCCGCGGAACACTGAAGCTTTCTTT
>-|-|TRBV7-2|TRBJ1-5|16
CASSLVGGVSNQPQHF
TGTGCCAGCAGCTTAGTGGGGGGAGTGAGCAATCAGCCCCAGCATTTT
>-|TRBD2|TRBV14|TRBJ2-1|16
CASSQEGSGSYNEQFF
TGTGCCAGCAGCCAAGAGGGTAGCGGGAGCTACAATGAGCAGTTCTTC
>once|-|TRBV19|TRBJ2-2|15
CASSIDRRNTGELFF
TGTGCCAGTAGTATCGACAGGAGAAACACCGGGGAGCTGTTTTTT
>-|TRBD2|TRBV5-1|TRBJ2-1|16
CASSRGLAGPYNEQFF
TGCGCCAGCAGCCGGGGACTAGCGGGACCCTACAATGAGCAGTTCTTC
>-|-|TRBV7-2|TRBJ1-2|15
CASSYGGGPNYGYTF
TGTGCCAGCAGCTATGGGGGGGGACCTAACTATGGCTACACCTTC
>-|-|TRBV28|TRBJ2-5|17
CASSPPSLAAPQETQYF
TGTGCCAGCAGTCCCCCCTCGTTAGCGGCCCCCCAAGAGACCCAGTACTTC
>-|-|TRBV30|TRBJ1-4|13
CAWRGGINEKLFF
TGTGCCTGGAGAGGGGGAATTAATGAAAAACTGTTTTTT
>-|-|TRBV27|TRBJ1-5|12
CASRRGEQPQHF
TGTGCCAGTAGGCGGGGGGAGCAGCCCCAGCATTTT
>-|-|TRBV14|TRBJ1-1|13
CASSRGQNTEAFF
TGTGCCAGCAGTCGGGGTCAGAACACTGAAGCTTTCTTT
>-|-|TRBV5-1|TRBJ1-2|13
CASSLDGSYGYTF
TGCGCCAGCAGCTTGGATGGGAGCTATGGCTACACCTTC
>-|TRBD2|TRBV5-1|TRBJ2-7|14
CASSWSGGYTKQYF
TGCGCCAGCAGCTGGTCGGGAGGTTACACCAAGCAGTACTTC
>-|TRBD2|TRBV6-5|TRBJ2-1|16
CASSYRTSGRAEEQFF
TGTGCCAGCAGTTACCGAACTAGCGGGAGGGCCGAAGAGCAGTTCTTC
>-|TRBD2|TRBV7-2|TRBJ2-2|16
CASSRKGSSGSGELFF
TGTGCCAGCAGCAGGAAAGGCTCTAGCGGGAGCGGGGAGCTGTTTTTT
>once|TRBD2|TRBV30|TRBJ2-5|14
CAWNHGGAVETQYF
TGTGCCTGGAATCACGGGGGGGCTGTAGAGACCCAGTACTTC
>-|-|TRBV6-1|TRBJ2-7|14
CASRDSPPLGEQYF
TGTGCCAGCAGAGATAGCCCACCGTTGGGCGAGCAGTACTTC
>-|TRBD2|TRBV14|TRBJ2-1|16
CASSQGLAVVQREQFF
TGTGCCAGCAGCCAGGGACTAGCGGTCGTCCAGCGTGAGCAGTTCTTC
>-|TRBD1|TRBV19|TRBJ1-2|14
CASRRQGSGDGYTF
TGTGCCAGTAGACGACAGGGTAGTGGGGATGGCTACACCTTC
>-|TRBD2|TRBV27|TRBJ2-3|17
CASSLELLAGGPDTQYF
TGTGCCAGCAGTTTAGAGCTCCTAGCGGGAGGGCCAGATACGCAGTATTTT
>-|-|TRBV27|TRBJ1-2|16
CASAVGAGFSGYGYTF
TGTGCCAGCGCGGTGGGGGCAGGGTTCTCAGGCTATGGCTACACCTTC
>-|-|TRBV19|TRBJ2-3|14
CASSIPGSTDTQYF
TGTGCCAGTAGTATTCCAGGGAGCACAGATACGCAGTATTTT
>-|-|TRBV7-2|TRBJ1-1|13
CASSFSVNTEAFF
TGTGCCAGCAGCTTTTCGGTGAACACTGAAGCTTTCTTT